This T cell receptor beta chain stems from a study of cytomegalovirus exposure and HLA in healthy donors. The overall study: A previous analysis identified approximately 120 million unique TCR beta sequences derived from about 180 million T cells.

Germline loops: CDR1 LGHNA, CDR2 YNFKEQ. This CDR3 region has 16 residues. V gave up 5 bases and J gave up 6 bases, with 20 bases separating them. 60 Vbeta and 13 Jbeta primers were used in PCR. This table comes from immunoSEQ multiplex PCR, and its TCRdb copy is limited to in-frame clones, with some not included. The profile shows roughly 89,000 clones, around 80% of them singletons. The chain has TRBV4-2 and TRBJ2-1; a weak D match, TRBD2 (6 bases). The sequencing input was PBMCs. The clonotype comes from a man aged 18 to 30 in good health and CMV-seronegative. Here the CDR3 reads CASSGLDVRTINEQFF. CDR3 nucleotide sequence: TGTGCCAGCAGCGGGCTGGATGTAAGGACTATCAATGAGCAGTTCTTC.